The rows below give T cell receptor beta chains drawn from one sample of a study of T cell responses to AZD1222 COVID-19 vaccine. Clones were read by immunoSEQ multiplex PCR, and TCRdb kept only the in-frame ones, dropping some. The sample records about 140,000 clones, around 88% being singletons. The sequenced sample was peripheral blood, obtained on day 0 of AZD1222 vaccination. The source of these receptors is an adult in good health. Both conserved end residues are part of each CDR3. The D gene is left open where the match is weak. The listing skips clone size in some rows; elsewhere it reads once, few, many or a size class.

DNA: TGCAGCGTTGAAAATTTGCGACTGCCGGAGCAGTTCTTC
CDR3: CSVENLRLPEQFF
size: NA
length: 13
D: NA
J: TRBJ2-1
V: TRBV29-1

DNA: TGTGCCACCGCGAGGGACGGCAATCAGCCCCAGCATTTT
CDR3: CATARDGNQPQHF
size: NA
length: 13
D: NA
J: TRBJ1-5
V: TRBV10-3

DNA: TGTGCCAGCAGCTTCGGGATCACTAATCAGCCCCAGCATTTT
CDR3: CASSFGITNQPQHF
size: NA
length: 14
D: NA
J: TRBJ1-5
V: TRBV7-2

DNA: TGTGCCAGCAGGAGAGGGGGCGGGGTTGATGAGCAGTTCTTC
CDR3: CASRRGGGVDEQFF
size: NA
length: 14
D: NA
J: TRBJ2-1
V: TRBV28

DNA: TGCGCCAGCAGCTTGGAAGACAGGCTTGGGGAGACCCAGTACTTC
CDR3: CASSLEDRLGETQYF
size: NA
length: 15
D: NA
J: TRBJ2-5
V: TRBV5-1

DNA: TGTGCCAGCAGTTGGGACTGGACAGCCTATAATGAAAAACTGTTTTTT
CDR3: CASSWDWTAYNEKLFF
size: once
length: 16
D: NA
J: TRBJ1-4
V: TRBV28

DNA: TGTGCCAGCAGCCAAGTCGGTCGATCTGAAGCTTTCTTT
CDR3: CASSQVGRSEAFF
size: NA
length: 13
D: NA
J: TRBJ1-1
V: TRBV3-1/TRBV3-2

DNA: TGTGCCAGCAGCCAAGCGGACTACCGAACCAAAGGCGGTGAGCAGTTCTTC
CDR3: CASSQADYRTKGGEQFF
size: NA
length: 17
D: NA
J: TRBJ2-1
V: TRBV3-1/TRBV3-2

DNA: TGTGCCAGCAGTGGGCGTGCTTCCAAGCAGTACTTC
CDR3: CASSGRASKQYF
size: NA
length: 12
D: NA
J: TRBJ2-7
V: TRBV2

DNA: TGTGCCAGCACCCTGACAGCCTACGAGCAGTACTTC
CDR3: CASTLTAYEQYF
size: NA
length: 12
D: NA
J: TRBJ2-7
V: TRBV7-8

DNA: TGTGCCAGCAGTTATACAGGCAACCCCTACAATGAGCAGTTCTTC
CDR3: CASSYTGNPYNEQFF
size: NA
length: 15
D: NA
J: TRBJ2-1
V: TRBV6-2/TRBV6-3

DNA: TGTGCCAGCAGCCCCGAAGCGGATTCACCCCTCCACTTT
CDR3: CASSPEADSPLHF
size: NA
length: 13
D: NA
J: TRBJ1-6
V: TRBV5-4

DNA: TGTGCCAGCTCACTGGCAGCGGGACCTGGAAATGAGCAGTTCTTC
CDR3: CASSLAAGPGNEQFF
size: NA
length: 15
D: TRBD2
J: TRBJ2-1
V: TRBV18

DNA: TGTGCCAGCAGTTACTCGAGAGGAGAGACAGGGGGGACTAACTATGGCTACACCTTC
CDR3: CASSYSRGETGGTNYGYTF
size: NA
length: 19
D: TRBD1
J: TRBJ1-2
V: TRBV6-2/TRBV6-3

DNA: TGTGCCAGCAGCTCCGGGACAGCCTATGGCTACACCTTC
CDR3: CASSSGTAYGYTF
size: NA
length: 13
D: TRBD1
J: TRBJ1-2
V: TRBV11-2

DNA: TGTGCCAGCAGCCTAGTAGTGGGTTCACCCCTCCACTTT
CDR3: CASSLVVGSPLHF
size: NA
length: 13
D: NA
J: TRBJ1-6
V: TRBV7-9

DNA: TGTGCCAGTGGGAGGGAGGCACCAGGCTACACCTTC
CDR3: CASGREAPGYTF
size: NA
length: 12
D: NA
J: TRBJ1-2
V: TRBV19

DNA: TGCGCCAGCAGCCTCCAAGGACAGGGTATCAATGAAAAACTGTTTTTT
CDR3: CASSLQGQGINEKLFF
size: NA
length: 16
D: TRBD1
J: TRBJ1-4
V: TRBV5-1

DNA: TGTGCCAGCAGCCCTGGTGGTGGGACTAAGAGGACCCAGTACTTC
CDR3: CASSPGGGTKRTQYF
size: NA
length: 15
D: TRBD2
J: TRBJ2-5
V: TRBV7-9

DNA: TGTGCCAGCAGTTACTCCCGAAGGGCCCTGAACACTGAAGCTTTCTTT
CDR3: CASSYSRRALNTEAFF
size: NA
length: 16
D: NA
J: TRBJ1-1
V: TRBV6-5

DNA: TGTGCCAGCAGTGAACTAGGATCCAACTACGAGCAGTACTTC
CDR3: CASSELGSNYEQYF
size: few
length: 14
D: NA
J: TRBJ2-7
V: TRBV6-1

DNA: TGTGCCAGCAGCTTAGTCGGGGGCGAAGAGACCCAGTACTTC
CDR3: CASSLVGGEETQYF
size: once
length: 14
D: NA
J: TRBJ2-5
V: TRBV7-8

DNA: TGTGCCAGTAGTATTAGTTCGACAGCCTACGAGCAGTACTTC
CDR3: CASSISSTAYEQYF
size: once
length: 14
D: NA
J: TRBJ2-7
V: TRBV19

DNA: TGTGCCAGCAGTACCCCGTTTTCCGGGGGCGACTATGGCTACACCTTC
CDR3: CASSTPFSGGDYGYTF
size: NA
length: 16
D: NA
J: TRBJ1-2
V: TRBV28

DNA: TGCGCCAGCAGCCGCAGCTTCGGACAGAAGAACACTGAAGCTTTCTTT
CDR3: CASSRSFGQKNTEAFF
size: NA
length: 16
D: NA
J: TRBJ1-1
V: TRBV4-1

DNA: TGTGCCAGCAGCGCAGGGCAGAACACTGAAGCTTTCTTT
CDR3: CASSAGQNTEAFF
size: NA
length: 13
D: NA
J: TRBJ1-1
V: TRBV9

DNA: TGTGCCAGCAGCTTAGGCAGGGGGCTCTATGGCTACACCTTC
CDR3: CASSLGRGLYGYTF
size: NA
length: 14
D: TRBD1
J: TRBJ1-2
V: TRBV7-2

DNA: TGTGCCAGCAGCCAACAGGGGAAAACTAATGAAAAACTGTTTTTT
CDR3: CASSQQGKTNEKLFF
size: few
length: 15
D: NA
J: TRBJ1-4
V: TRBV3-1/TRBV3-2

DNA: TGTGCCAGCAGCTTCCTCAATCAGCCCCAGCATTTT
CDR3: CASSFLNQPQHF
size: once
length: 12
D: NA
J: TRBJ1-5
V: TRBV5-5

DNA: TGTGCCATCAGGGGAGATGCTACCCAGCCCCAGCATTTT
CDR3: CAIRGDATQPQHF
size: NA
length: 13
D: NA
J: TRBJ1-5
V: TRBV10-3

DNA: TGTGCCAGCTCCGTGCAAACGGCCACCTACGAGCAGTACTTC
CDR3: CASSVQTATYEQYF
size: NA
length: 14
D: NA
J: TRBJ2-7
V: TRBV18

DNA: TGTGCCAGCAGCTTGTCTTCTACAGATACGCAGTATTTT
CDR3: CASSLSSTDTQYF
size: NA
length: 13
D: NA
J: TRBJ2-3
V: TRBV5-4

DNA: TGCGCCAGCAGCTTCGCGGGAGGGCCTGAAGAGACCCAGTACTTC
CDR3: CASSFAGGPEETQYF
size: NA
length: 15
D: TRBD2
J: TRBJ2-5
V: TRBV5-1

DNA: TGTGCCAGTACTGTCCGGGACAGGGCGTCCTCTGAAGCTTTCTTT
CDR3: CASTVRDRASSEAFF
size: NA
length: 15
D: TRBD1
J: TRBJ1-1
V: TRBV19

DNA: TGTGCCAGCAGCTTGACCGGCTTGCGGGAGGGGTGGGAGACCCAGTACTTC
CDR3: CASSLTGLREGWETQYF
size: NA
length: 17
D: TRBD2
J: TRBJ2-5
V: TRBV5-6

DNA: TGTGCCAGCTCACCAAGGGGCAGGGGGCGTGCAACTAATGAAAAACTGTTTTTT
CDR3: CASSPRGRGRATNEKLFF
size: NA
length: 18
D: TRBD1
J: TRBJ1-4
V: TRBV18

DNA: TGTGCCAGTGGGACCGGTGTTAGTCCCCAGCATTTT
CDR3: CASGTGVSPQHF
size: NA
length: 12
D: NA
J: TRBJ1-5
V: TRBV27

DNA: TGTGCCAGTAGTGCGTCCGGGACAGGGAACTATGGCTACACCTTC
CDR3: CASSASGTGNYGYTF
size: NA
length: 15
D: TRBD1
J: TRBJ1-2
V: TRBV19

DNA: TGTGCCAGCAGCTCCCGGACAGGGGGCCATGAGCAGTTCTTC
CDR3: CASSSRTGGHEQFF
size: NA
length: 14
D: TRBD1
J: TRBJ2-1
V: TRBV7-6

DNA: TGTGCCAGCAGTGAACTCCTAGCAGTCTCCTACAATGAGCAGTTCTTC
CDR3: CASSELLAVSYNEQFF
size: NA
length: 16
D: NA
J: TRBJ2-1
V: TRBV27

DNA: TGTGCCTGGAGCGCGGACCAACTCACTGAAGCTTTCTTT
CDR3: CAWSADQLTEAFF
size: NA
length: 13
D: NA
J: TRBJ1-1
V: TRBV30

DNA: TGTGCCAGCACTCGACAGGGGACTAGCACAGATACGCAGTATTTT
CDR3: CASTRQGTSTDTQYF
size: NA
length: 15
D: TRBD1
J: TRBJ2-3
V: TRBV2

DNA: TGTGCCAGCATAGGGTCTGGAAACACCATATATTTT
CDR3: CASIGSGNTIYF
size: NA
length: 12
D: NA
J: TRBJ1-3
V: TRBV6-5

DNA: TGTGCCAGCAGTTATGACTGGAGAAGCAATCAGCCCCAGCATTTT
CDR3: CASSYDWRSNQPQHF
size: NA
length: 15
D: NA
J: TRBJ1-5
V: TRBV6-5

DNA: TGTGCCAGCAGCTTAGATCTCTTCCAGCCCCAGCATTTT
CDR3: CASSLDLFQPQHF
size: NA
length: 13
D: NA
J: TRBJ1-5
V: TRBV11-2

DNA: TGTGCCAGCAGCCCACATCCGGGGACAGGAGGTCGCTACACCTTC
CDR3: CASSPHPGTGGRYTF
size: few
length: 15
D: TRBD1
J: TRBJ1-2
V: TRBV7-2

DNA: TGTGCCAGCAGCCCTCAGGACGGCCAAGAGACCCAGTACTTC
CDR3: CASSPQDGQETQYF
size: NA
length: 14
D: NA
J: TRBJ2-5
V: TRBV14

DNA: TGTGCCAGCAGTCAGACAGGGGCCCTCACTGAAGCTTTCTTT
CDR3: CASSQTGALTEAFF
size: few
length: 14
D: TRBD1
J: TRBJ1-1
V: TRBV28